This T cell receptor (beta chain) was sequenced in a study of T cells in Graves' hyperthyroidism and ophthalmopathy. Amplification of TCR beta CDR3 regions used RNA as the template. With the HTBI primer set, the TCR CDR3 went through a first round of RT-PCR. TCRdb independently ran MiXCR on the multiplex PCR reads; one entry per CDR3 protein. The repertoire holds around 340,000 distinct CDR3 sequences, with around 18% as singletons. In this sample, this clonotype turned up many times. Fresh peripheral blood, 9.5 to 10 ml of it, supplied the PBMCs. The CDR3 covers 14 residues. The germline gives CDR1 MNHEY, CDR2 SMNVEV (reference sequence). The ends were cut back, 2 bases at V and 7 bases at J, with 14 bases in the middle.

The source of this sequence is a woman aged 40 to 50 with Graves' ophthalmopathy. The chain uses TRBV27 and TRBJ2-5, with D perhaps matching TRBD1 (6 bases). Sequenced input: blood. CDR3: CASSLRQGSRTQYF. For the CDR3, the DNA is TGTGCCAGCAGTTTACGGCAGGGGTCAAGGACCCAGTACTTC.